The clone carrying this T cell receptor beta chain was seen only once. These data are taken from a study of cytomegalovirus exposure and HLA in healthy donors. The primer mix had 60 Vbeta and 13 Jbeta primers. Measured with immunoSEQ multiplex PCR; TCRdb has only the in-frame clones, and not every one. The table includes approximately 130,000 clones, under 85% detected once. Germline V gene sequence: CDR1 SGHDT, CDR2 YYEEEE. The CDR3 consists of 14 residues. Trimming left V 3 bases short and J 5 bases short, with 14 bases between. The sample comprised PBMCs. The chain uses TRBV5-6 and TRBJ1-2; maybe TRBD1 (5 bases). The source of this sequence is a man aged 25-45 years in good health and CMV-seronegative. This CDR3 reads CASSSEGANYGYTF. For the CDR3, the DNA is TGTGCCAGCAGCTCTGAAGGGGCGAATTATGGCTACACCTTC.